This T cell receptor (beta chain) was captured in a study of blood T cell repertoires in COVID-19. This clone appeared a single time. Trimming took 5 bases from V and 3 from J; bases not matched to a gene: 8. The CDR3 has 16 residues. From germline, CDR1 is SGHVS and CDR2 FNYEAQ. Some clones are missing from TCRdb's copy, which holds only in-frame ones; the method was immunoSEQ multiplex PCR. The profile shows about 70,000 clones, about nine tenths of them singletons. The source material was peripheral blood. The receptor was derived from a woman in her late teens or twenties with acute or convalescent COVID-19. V and J are TRBV7-6 and TRBJ2-7; 12 nucleotides line up with TRBD2. Here the CDR3 DNA reads TGTGCCAGCAGCCCATGGACTAGCGGGACCCACTACGAGCAGTACTTC. Its translation is CASSPWTSGTHYEQYF.